This is a list of T cell receptor beta chains from one sample in a study of blood T cell repertoires in COVID-19. The protocol was immunoSEQ multiplex PCR, while the TCRdb copy is restricted to in-frame clones and leaves out a portion. In the table there are approximately 100,000 clones, over 75% of which are singletons. The sequencing sample was made of peripheral blood. The receptors were gathered from a human donor in a cohort sampled during active COVID-19. Both conserved end residues are part of each CDR3. Fields, in order: CDR3 protein, CDR3 DNA, D gene, J gene, clone size, V gene. D genes are given only for firm matches. For some rows the clone size is stated as once, few or many, or as a class when expanded; others skip it.

CDR3 protein: CASSSLRTASNYGYTF
CDR3 DNA: TGTGCCAGCAGCTCGCTGAGGACAGCTTCTAACTATGGCTACACCTTC
D gene: NA
J gene: TRBJ1-2
clone size: NA
V gene: TRBV7-2

CDR3 protein: CASSLTLLMNTEAFF
CDR3 DNA: TGTGCCAGCAGCTTAACCCTGCTAATGAACACTGAAGCTTTCTTT
D gene: NA
J gene: TRBJ1-1
clone size: NA
V gene: TRBV7-2

CDR3 protein: CASSQDMGKGPDTQYF
CDR3 DNA: TGCGCCAGCAGCCAAGATATGGGGAAGGGGCCAGATACGCAGTATTTT
D gene: NA
J gene: TRBJ2-3
clone size: NA
V gene: TRBV4-3

CDR3 protein: CASSYLGPDTQYF
CDR3 DNA: TGTGCCAGCAGTTACTTGGGCCCAGATACGCAGTATTTT
D gene: NA
J gene: TRBJ2-3
clone size: NA
V gene: TRBV6-5

CDR3 protein: CAWSPTVNTEAFF
CDR3 DNA: TGTGCCTGGTCGCCGACAGTGAACACTGAAGCTTTCTTT
D gene: NA
J gene: TRBJ1-1
clone size: NA
V gene: TRBV30

CDR3 protein: CASSYSMWGGQIYEQYF
CDR3 DNA: TGTGCCAGCAGTTACAGTATGTGGGGGGGCCAGATCTACGAGCAGTACTTC
D gene: NA
J gene: TRBJ2-7
clone size: NA
V gene: TRBV6-2/TRBV6-3

CDR3 protein: CASRSGRVYNEQFF
CDR3 DNA: TGTGCCAGCAGGTCGGGCAGGGTCTACAATGAGCAGTTCTTC
D gene: NA
J gene: TRBJ2-1
clone size: NA
V gene: TRBV2

CDR3 protein: CASSQVLRSLFYGYTF
CDR3 DNA: TGTGCCAGCAGCCAGGTTCTACGGAGTCTCTTCTATGGCTACACCTTC
D gene: NA
J gene: TRBJ1-2
clone size: NA
V gene: TRBV4-2

CDR3 protein: CASSVGGGRIGYEQYF
CDR3 DNA: TGTGCCAGCAGCGTAGGAGGCGGGAGGATTGGCTACGAGCAGTACTTC
D gene: TRBD2
J gene: TRBJ2-7
clone size: NA
V gene: TRBV9

CDR3 protein: CASSLSRVEQYF
CDR3 DNA: TGTGCCAGCAGCTTATCGCGGGTCGAGCAGTACTTC
D gene: NA
J gene: TRBJ2-7
clone size: few
V gene: TRBV7-2

CDR3 protein: CASSLVGGNTGELFF
CDR3 DNA: TGTGCCAGCAGCTTAGTCGGGGGTAACACCGGGGAGCTGTTTTTT
D gene: NA
J gene: TRBJ2-2
clone size: NA
V gene: TRBV7-9

CDR3 protein: CASSDGTAGDPQHF
CDR3 DNA: TGTGCCAGCAGCGACGGGACAGCGGGGGACCCCCAGCATTTT
D gene: TRBD1
J gene: TRBJ1-5
clone size: NA
V gene: TRBV9

CDR3 protein: CASSRDRRSYEQYF
CDR3 DNA: TGCGCCAGCAGCCGGGACAGGCGATCCTACGAGCAGTACTTC
D gene: TRBD1
J gene: TRBJ2-7
clone size: NA
V gene: TRBV5-1

CDR3 protein: CASSLASGAVNGELFF
CDR3 DNA: TGTGCCAGCAGCTTAGCTAGCGGGGCCGTTAACGGGGAGCTGTTTTTT
D gene: TRBD2
J gene: TRBJ2-2
clone size: NA
V gene: TRBV7-9

CDR3 protein: CASKKSAQGVGRRNTEAFF
CDR3 DNA: TGTGCCAGTAAGAAGAGCGCACAGGGCGTTGGGAGAAGGAACACTGAAGCTTTCTTT
D gene: NA
J gene: TRBJ1-1
clone size: NA
V gene: TRBV19

CDR3 protein: CASSLDRQWGEAAGELFF
CDR3 DNA: TGTGCCAGCAGCTTGGATCGTCAATGGGGAGAGGCGGCCGGGGAGCTGTTTTTT
D gene: NA
J gene: TRBJ2-2
clone size: NA
V gene: TRBV5-4

CDR3 protein: CASSVGWQEGYEQYF
CDR3 DNA: TGTGCCAGCAGCGTAGGTTGGCAGGAGGGCTACGAGCAGTACTTC
D gene: NA
J gene: TRBJ2-7
clone size: NA
V gene: TRBV9

CDR3 protein: CASSLGQGGDTIYF
CDR3 DNA: TGCGCCAGCAGCTTGGGACAGGGTGGAGACACCATATATTTT
D gene: TRBD1
J gene: TRBJ1-3
clone size: NA
V gene: TRBV5-1

CDR3 protein: CASSSPGPLELFF
CDR3 DNA: TGCGCCAGCAGCTCTCCGGGTCCTCTGGAGCTGTTTTTT
D gene: NA
J gene: TRBJ2-2
clone size: once
V gene: TRBV5-1

CDR3 protein: CASRHLGEETQYF
CDR3 DNA: TGCGCCAGCCGCCACCTAGGGGAAGAGACCCAGTACTTC
D gene: NA
J gene: TRBJ2-5
clone size: NA
V gene: TRBV5-1

CDR3 protein: CASSSRDRLYEQYF
CDR3 DNA: TGTGCCAGCAGTAGCCGGGACAGGCTCTACGAGCAGTACTTC
D gene: TRBD1
J gene: TRBJ2-7
clone size: NA
V gene: TRBV6-5

CDR3 protein: CASSLIRDSSYEQYF
CDR3 DNA: TGTGCCAGCAGCTTAATCCGGGACAGCTCCTACGAGCAGTACTTC
D gene: TRBD1
J gene: TRBJ2-7
clone size: NA
V gene: TRBV7-2

CDR3 protein: CASSIKRGGEQFF
CDR3 DNA: TGTGCCAGTAGTATTAAGCGAGGAGGTGAGCAGTTCTTC
D gene: NA
J gene: TRBJ2-1
clone size: once
V gene: TRBV19

CDR3 protein: CASTSTGGGYEQYF
CDR3 DNA: TGTGCCAGCACGTCGACAGGGGGAGGCTACGAGCAGTACTTC
D gene: TRBD1
J gene: TRBJ2-7
clone size: NA
V gene: TRBV6-5

CDR3 protein: CASSNRRDLGEGTNYGYTF
CDR3 DNA: TGTGCCAGTAGTAACCGTCGGGACCTAGGGGAGGGGACTAACTATGGCTACACCTTC
D gene: NA
J gene: TRBJ1-2
clone size: NA
V gene: TRBV19

CDR3 protein: CASSIDRSTSGSPYNEQFF
CDR3 DNA: TGTGCCAGTAGTATAGATCGGTCGACTAGCGGGAGCCCCTACAATGAGCAGTTCTTC
D gene: TRBD2
J gene: TRBJ2-1
clone size: NA
V gene: TRBV19

CDR3 protein: CASSSRTRGIADTQYF
CDR3 DNA: TGTGCCAGCAGTTCTCGGACTAGAGGAATAGCAGATACGCAGTATTTT
D gene: TRBD2
J gene: TRBJ2-3
clone size: NA
V gene: TRBV27

CDR3 protein: CASSTNRGSGRVDTQYF
CDR3 DNA: TGTGCCAGCAGCACCAACCGGGGTAGCGGGAGGGTAGATACGCAGTATTTT
D gene: TRBD2
J gene: TRBJ2-3
clone size: NA
V gene: TRBV9

CDR3 protein: CASSQVGGGGAETQYF
CDR3 DNA: TGTGCCAGCAGCCAAGTGGGGGGCGGGGGGGCAGAGACCCAGTACTTC
D gene: TRBD2
J gene: TRBJ2-5
clone size: NA
V gene: TRBV3-1/TRBV3-2

CDR3 protein: CASSPWTGNSPLHF
CDR3 DNA: TGTGCCAGCAGCCCATGGACTGGTAATTCACCCCTCCACTTT
D gene: NA
J gene: TRBJ1-6
clone size: NA
V gene: TRBV7-2

CDR3 protein: CASSTEAGQGPVEQYF
CDR3 DNA: TGCGCCAGCAGCACGGAGGCGGGACAGGGCCCTGTGGAGCAGTACTTC
D gene: TRBD1
J gene: TRBJ2-7
clone size: NA
V gene: TRBV5-1

CDR3 protein: CASPRGGNTIYF
CDR3 DNA: TGTGCCAGCCCCCGCGGGGGAAACACCATATATTTT
D gene: NA
J gene: TRBJ1-3
clone size: NA
V gene: TRBV9

CDR3 protein: CASSLVGAPEAFF
CDR3 DNA: TGCGCCAGCAGCTTGGTGGGGGCCCCTGAAGCTTTCTTT
D gene: NA
J gene: TRBJ1-1
clone size: NA
V gene: TRBV5-1